Here is one T cell receptor beta chain with its context. Its antigen remains unknown. The data belong to a study of chemoradiotherapy in HPV16-positive cancers. As for the study in general: Candidate HPV-specific clones and shared TCR motifs came from a couple of HPV16-positive patients.

Study observations and caveats: Candidate HPV-specific clones and E7-related TCR motifs grew in tumor during treatment. HPV-responsive T-cell expansion during chemoradiotherapy was linked to improved recurrence-free survival in HPV16-positive patients.

Profiled with immunoSEQ multiplex PCR; TCRdb holds only in-frame clones, not every one. The sample shows over a thousand clones, 85% to 90% of them seen only once. Over chemoradiotherapy, repertoires were sampled more than once. V was pared by 3 bases and J by 3 bases, with 12 bases between. The CDR3 has 16 residues. Germline CDR1 reads LGHNA; CDR2 reads YNFKEQ. The chain has TRBV4-2 and TRBJ2-6; D possibly corresponds to TRBD1 (6 bases). The sample here was tumor tissue, taken from a patient who underwent chemoradiotherapy. The clonotype comes from a human donor with HPV-associated anogenital cancer. DNA of the CDR3: TGTGCCAGCAGCCAGGAAGGACAGTTTGGGGCCAACGTCCTGACTTTC. This sequence encodes CASSQEGQFGANVLTF.